Shown below are 6 T cell receptor beta chains from a single sample sequenced in a study of T-cell reconstitution after alpha-beta-depleted transplantation in children. Construction of the TCRbeta library involved unique molecular identifiers. One entry per CDR3 protein, called by TCRdb with MiXCR from the PCR reads. The table has fewer than 550,000 distinct CDR3 sequences, about 11% seen once. Source: PBMCs from the stem cell graft donor, taken from the stem cell graft. Receptor source: a human donor who donated a stem cell graft to a child with acute myeloid leukemia.

The chain is built from TRBV12-3 or TRBV12-4 and TRBJ2-3; D gene unclear. V was pared by 3 bases and J by 2 bases, with 9 bases between. The CDR3 is made up of 14 amino acids. The CDR3 nucleotides are TGTGCCAGCAGTTTGCCCCACCTCACAGATACGCAGTATTTT. It codes for CASSLPHLTDTQYF.

This clonotype was detected a few times. V gene TRBV12-3 or TRBV12-4 combines with J gene TRBJ1-2; D is possibly TRBD1 (5 bases). The CDR3 is 13 amino acids. V was pared by 8 bases and J by 4 bases, with 14 bases between. CDR3 in DNA: TGTGCCAGCGTGAAAGGGGAGGCCTATGGCTACACCTTC. As protein: CASVKGEAYGYTF.

This chain connects TRBV14 to TRBJ2-5; a weak D match, TRBD1 (6 bases). V lost 0 bases, J lost 2 bases, and 13 bases lay in between. This CDR3 spans 16 amino acids. Germline V lookup: CDR1 SGHDN, CDR2 FVKESK. The CDR3 DNA follows: TGTGCCAGCAGCCAAGAGTTCGGGACATTACAAGAGACCCAGTACTTC. Amino acids: CASSQEFGTLQETQYF.

This clonotype appeared many times. The rearrangement links TRBV4-2 to TRBJ2-7, with 10 bases identical to TRBD1. The CDR3 length is 15 residues. Germline V lookup: CDR1 LGHNA, CDR2 YNFKEQ. The J segment lost 3 bases and the V segment lost 1 base, leaving 3 bases of the junction unmatched. The CDR3 DNA sequence: TGTGCCAGCAGCCAAGGATGGACAGGGGGCTACGAGCAGTACTTC. It yields the protein CASSQGWTGGYEQYF.

This rearrangement joins TRBV9 to TRBJ2-3, with TRBD2 matching over 8 bases. From germline, CDR1 is SGDLS and CDR2 YYNGEE. Trimming took 3 bases from V and 3 from J; bases not matched to a gene: 6. This CDR3 is built from 15 residues. DNA for the CDR3: TGTGCCAGCAGCGGACCTTTAGCGGGAACAGATACGCAGTATTTT. Translation gives CASSGPLAGTDTQYF.

The chain is built from TRBV12-5 and TRBJ2-7, with a tentative D call TRBD1 (6 bases). Trimming stripped 3 bases from V and 1 base from J, with 16 bases between. CDR3 length: 16 residues. Germline V gene sequence: CDR1 LGHNT, CDR2 FRNRAP. CDR3 sequence: CASGLWSGTRSYEQYF. In DNA form, the CDR3 reads TGTGCTAGTGGTTTATGGTCCGGGACACGATCCTACGAGCAGTACTTC.